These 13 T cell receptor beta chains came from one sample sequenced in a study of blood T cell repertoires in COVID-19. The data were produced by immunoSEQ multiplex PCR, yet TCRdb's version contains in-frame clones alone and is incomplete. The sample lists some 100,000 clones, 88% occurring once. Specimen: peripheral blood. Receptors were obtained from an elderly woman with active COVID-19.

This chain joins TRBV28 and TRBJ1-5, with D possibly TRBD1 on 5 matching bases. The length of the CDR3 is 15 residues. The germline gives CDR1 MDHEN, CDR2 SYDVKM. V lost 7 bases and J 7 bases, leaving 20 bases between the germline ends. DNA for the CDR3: TGTGCCAGCACGAGAGTTGGTGGGGGGGGGCAGCCCCAGCATTTT. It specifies CASTRVGGGGQPQHF. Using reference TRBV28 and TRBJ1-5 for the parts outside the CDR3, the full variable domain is DVKVTQSSRYLVKRTGEKVFLECVQDMDHENMFWYRQDPGLGLRLIYFSYDVKMKEKGDIPEGYSVSREKKERFSLILESASTNQTSMYLCASTRVGGGGQPQHFGDGTRLSIL.

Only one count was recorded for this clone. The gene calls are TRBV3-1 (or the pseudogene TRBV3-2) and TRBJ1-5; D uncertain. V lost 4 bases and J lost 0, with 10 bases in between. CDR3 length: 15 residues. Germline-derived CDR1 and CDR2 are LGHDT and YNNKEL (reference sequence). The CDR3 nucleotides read TGTGCCAGCAGCCCGACGGGATCTAGCAATCAGCCCCAGCATTTT. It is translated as CASSPTGSSNQPQHF.

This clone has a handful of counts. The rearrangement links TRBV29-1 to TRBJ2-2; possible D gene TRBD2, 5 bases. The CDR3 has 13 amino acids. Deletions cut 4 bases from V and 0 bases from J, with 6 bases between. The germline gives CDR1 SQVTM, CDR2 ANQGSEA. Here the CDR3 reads CSVGLTNTGELFF. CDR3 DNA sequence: TGCAGCGTTGGACTAACGAACACCGGGGAGCTGTTTTTT.

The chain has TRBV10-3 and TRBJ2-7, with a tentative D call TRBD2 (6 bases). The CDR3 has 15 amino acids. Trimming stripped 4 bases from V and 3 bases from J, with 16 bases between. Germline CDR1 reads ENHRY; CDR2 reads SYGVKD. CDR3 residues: CAISASGTEGYEQYF. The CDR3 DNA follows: TGTGCCATCAGTGCTTCCGGGACGGAGGGCTACGAGCAGTACTTC.

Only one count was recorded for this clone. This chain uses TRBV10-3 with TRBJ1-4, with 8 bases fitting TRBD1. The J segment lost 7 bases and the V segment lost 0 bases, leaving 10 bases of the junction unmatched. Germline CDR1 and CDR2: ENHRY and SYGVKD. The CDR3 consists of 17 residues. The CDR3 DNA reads TGTGCCATCAGTGAGTCGATAAATGGTCAGGGGGCTGAAAAACTGTTTTTT. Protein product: CAISESINGQGAEKLFF.

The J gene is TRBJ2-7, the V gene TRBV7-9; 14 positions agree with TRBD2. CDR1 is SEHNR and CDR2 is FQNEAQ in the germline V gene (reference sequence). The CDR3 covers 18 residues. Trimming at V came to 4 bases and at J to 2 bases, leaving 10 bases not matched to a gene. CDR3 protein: CASSSTSGRAVGAYEQYF. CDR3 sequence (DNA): TGTGCCAGCAGCTCGACTAGCGGGAGGGCCGTGGGAGCCTACGAGCAGTACTTC.

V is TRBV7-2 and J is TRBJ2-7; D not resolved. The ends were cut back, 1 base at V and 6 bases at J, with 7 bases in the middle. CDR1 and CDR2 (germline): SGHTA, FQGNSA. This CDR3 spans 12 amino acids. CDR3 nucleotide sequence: TGTGCCAGCAGCTTAGGACTGTCCGAGCAGTACTTC. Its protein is CASSLGLSEQYF.

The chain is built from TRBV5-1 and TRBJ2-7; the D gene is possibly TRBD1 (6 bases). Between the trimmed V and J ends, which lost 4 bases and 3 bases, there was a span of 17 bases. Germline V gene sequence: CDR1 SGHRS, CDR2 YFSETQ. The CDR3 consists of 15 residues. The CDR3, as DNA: TGCGCCAGCAGCGACGAAAACAGGGTTGGCTACGAGCAGTACTTC. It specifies CASSDENRVGYEQYF.

DNA for the CDR3: TGTGCCAGCAGCCTGGAACAGGGGGCGGATGAGCAGTTCTTC. Its protein is CASSLEQGADEQFF. The rearrangement joins TRBV14 to TRBJ2-1, with 9 bases aligning to TRBD1. This CDR3 contains 14 residues. The germline CDR1 and CDR2 sequences are SGHDN and FVKESK. Trimming removed 4 bases from V and 8 bases from J; junction bases left unmatched: 6.

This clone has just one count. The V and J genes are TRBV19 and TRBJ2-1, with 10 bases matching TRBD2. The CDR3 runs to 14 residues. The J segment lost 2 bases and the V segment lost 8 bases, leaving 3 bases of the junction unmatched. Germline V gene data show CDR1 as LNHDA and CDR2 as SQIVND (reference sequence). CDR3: CASWSGRAYNEQFF. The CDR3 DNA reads TGTGCCAGTTGGAGCGGGAGGGCCTACAATGAGCAGTTCTTC.

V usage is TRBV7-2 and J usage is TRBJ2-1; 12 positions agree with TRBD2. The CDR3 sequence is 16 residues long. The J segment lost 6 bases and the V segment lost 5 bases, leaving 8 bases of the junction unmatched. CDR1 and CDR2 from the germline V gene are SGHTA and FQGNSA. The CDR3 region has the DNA TGTGCCAGCAGCCCAGGGACTAGCGGGTGGGCCAATGAGCAGTTCTTC. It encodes CASSPGTSGWANEQFF.

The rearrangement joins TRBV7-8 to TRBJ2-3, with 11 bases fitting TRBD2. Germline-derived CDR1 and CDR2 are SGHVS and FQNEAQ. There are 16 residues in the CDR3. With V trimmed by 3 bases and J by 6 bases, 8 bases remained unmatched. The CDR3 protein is CASSFGLAGPRDTQYF. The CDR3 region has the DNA TGTGCCAGCAGCTTCGGACTAGCGGGTCCGCGGGATACGCAGTATTTT.

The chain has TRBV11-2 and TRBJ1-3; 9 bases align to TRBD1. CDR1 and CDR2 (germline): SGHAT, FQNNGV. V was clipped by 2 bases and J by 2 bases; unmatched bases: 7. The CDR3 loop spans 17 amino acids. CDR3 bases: TGTGCCAGCAGCTTACAGACAGGGGGTTATGCTGGAAACACCATATATTTT. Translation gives CASSLQTGGYAGNTIYF.